The sequence of this T cell receptor (beta chain) was determined in a study of shared clonotypes between healthy human individuals. Study-level background: Three plates each covered CD4 naive and memory; CD8 naive two, CD8 memory one.

Assay: immunoSEQ multiplex PCR; the TCRdb copy retains only in-frame clones and omits some. Here the sample spans around 370,000 clones, about 96% being singletons. Per germline, CDR1 MNHEY and CDR2 SVGAGI. After removal of 6 bases from V and 0 bases from J, the junction contained 8 bases not matched to a gene. The CDR3 runs 15 residues. Adults of Caucasian background living in Nashville, Tennessee made up all donors. Pooled CD45RO+ cells and CCR7-negative CD45RA+ TemRA cells made up CD8 memory. Sequencing was performed on memory CD8+ T cells sorted from blood. The subset was: CD45RO+ cells pooled with CCR7-negative TemRA cells. This clonotype was obtained from a young man in good health. The chain recombines TRBV6-5 with TRBJ2-7; 7 positions match TRBD1. The CDR3 reads CASSAGTVYSYEQYF. CDR3 in DNA: TGTGCCAGCAGCGCCGGGACAGTATACTCCTACGAGCAGTACTTC.